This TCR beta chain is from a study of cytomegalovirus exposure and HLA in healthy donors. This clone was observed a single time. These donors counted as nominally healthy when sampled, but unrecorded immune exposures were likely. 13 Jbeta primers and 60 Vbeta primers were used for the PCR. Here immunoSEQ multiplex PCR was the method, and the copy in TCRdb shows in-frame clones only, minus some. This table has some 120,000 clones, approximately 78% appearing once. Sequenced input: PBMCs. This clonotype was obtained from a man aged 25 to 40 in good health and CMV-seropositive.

CDR3 nucleotides: TGTGCCAGTAGTGTCCGGACAGGGTATGGTGGCTACACCTTC. Its protein is CASSVRTGYGGYTF. J is TRBJ1-2 and V is TRBV19, with TRBD1 matching 8 bases. Germline V gene data show CDR1 as LNHDA and CDR2 as SQIVND (reference sequence). The CDR3 has 14 amino acids. V lost 5 bases to trimming and J lost 7 bases; unmatched junction nucleotides: 9.